The following is a T cell receptor beta chain sequence with its context. What it binds is not known. This specimen belongs to a study of T cells after yellow fever vaccination. Study results and caveats: Reappearing after the booster were most of the clones from primary vaccination (roughly 96% CD4, 85% to 90% CD8).

The germline V gene has CDR1 MNHEY and CDR2 SMNVEV (reference sequence). The CDR3 loop spans 13 amino acids. V was shortened by 3 bases and J by 5 bases, with 11 bases between the two germline ends. Using its own MiXCR run on the 5' RACE reads, TCRdb lists one record per CDR3 protein. The sample includes about 310,000 distinct CDR3 sequences, roughly 4% of them seen just once. The chain couples TRBV27 to TRBJ2-7; D might be TRBD1 or TRBD2, each matching 5 bases. The TCR comes from a man younger than 35 who received the YFV17D yellow fever vaccine. Sample: PBMCs, taken on the day of the yellow fever booster vaccination. This CDR3 reads CASSFRGTHEQYF. The CDR3 DNA sequence: TGTGCCAGCAGTTTTAGAGGGACCCACGAGCAGTACTTC.